These 7 T cell receptor beta chains came from one sample sequenced in a study of shared clonotypes between healthy human individuals. The repertoire was sequenced with immunoSEQ multiplex PCR; TCRdb's copy has only in-frame clones and lacks some. The sample records some 200,000 clones, approximately 95% being singletons. The specimen was naive CD4+ T cells sorted from blood. Indicated subset: CD45RA+ positively selected. These receptors were obtained from a woman in her 30s in good health.

This chain joins TRBV6-1 and TRBJ1-5; TRBD1 might be the D (5 bases). V was cut by 1 base and J by 7 bases, with 5 bases left in between. The CDR3 loop spans 12 amino acids. CDR1 is MNHNS, CDR2 SASEGT, per germline. CDR3 amino acids: CASSEGDQPQHF. CDR3 DNA sequence: TGTGCCAGCAGTGAAGGGGACCAGCCCCAGCATTTT.

The genes are TRBV11-2 and TRBJ1-1; D gene uncertain. Germline V gene data show CDR1 as SGHAT and CDR2 as FQNNGV. Trimming took 3 bases from V and 1 from J, leaving 9 bases between them. This CDR3 region has 14 residues. The CDR3 here is CASSFSRANTEAFF. CDR3 nucleotides: TGTGCCAGCAGCTTCAGCAGAGCGAACACTGAAGCTTTCTTT.

This rearrangement joins TRBV7-9 to TRBJ2-6; 7 positions match TRBD1. With 5 bases clipped from V and 4 bases from J, the junction kept 11 bases outside the gene matches. Germline CDR1 SEHNR, CDR2 FQNEAQ (reference sequence). This CDR3 region has 17 residues. In DNA form, the CDR3 reads TGTGCCAGCAGCGCGAGACAGGGTCTCGCCGGGGCCAACGTCCTGACTTTC. Protein: CASSARQGLAGANVLTF.

This sequence joins TRBV28 and TRBJ1-5, with 11 bases matching TRBD1. This CDR3 region has 17 residues. V was pared by 6 bases and J by 1 base, with 8 bases of the junction left unmatched. The germline CDR1 and CDR2 sequences are MDHEN and SYDVKM. CDR3 in amino acids: CASSPGQGGLSNQPQHF. The CDR3 DNA follows: TGTGCCAGCAGCCCGGGACAGGGGGGGCTCAGCAATCAGCCCCAGCATTTT. Based on the CDR3 plus reference TRBV28 and TRBJ1-5, the full variable domain is DVKVTQSSRYLVKRTGEKVFLECVQDMDHENMFWYRQDPGLGLRLIYFSYDVKMKEKGDIPEGYSVSREKKERFSLILESASTNQTSMYLCASSPGQGGLSNQPQHFGDGTRLSIL.

The rearrangement uses TRBV27 and TRBJ2-2; D is uncertain. The V gene lost 5 bases and the J gene lost 7 bases, with 8 bases spanning the gap. The V gene's germline CDR1 is MNHEY and CDR2 SMNVEV (reference sequence). The length of the CDR3 is 12 residues. CDR3 loop: CASSQKYGELFF. The CDR3, as DNA: TGTGCCAGCAGTCAAAAGTACGGGGAGCTGTTTTTT.

The gene calls are TRBV27 and TRBJ2-4, with D uncertain. Per germline, CDR1 MNHEY and CDR2 SMNVEV (reference sequence). The CDR3 is 15 amino acids. V was cut by 7 bases and J by 0 bases, with 13 bases left in between. CDR3 in amino acids: CASTGRGRAKNIQYF. The DNA for the CDR3 is TGTGCCAGCACCGGAAGAGGTAGAGCCAAAAACATTCAGTACTTC.

The V gene is TRBV19, the J gene TRBJ2-1; 10 positions agree with TRBD2. J was trimmed by 0 bases and V by 4 bases; bases with no gene match: 3. The CDR3 is made up of 16 amino acids. Looked up from germline, CDR1 is LNHDA and CDR2 is SQIVND (reference sequence). CDR3 loop: CASSTRLAGSYNEQFF. CDR3 DNA: TGTGCCAGTAGTACCCGACTAGCGGGCTCCTACAATGAGCAGTTCTTC.